These 13 T cell receptor beta chains originate from one sample sequenced in a study of blood T cell repertoires in COVID-19. Assay used: immunoSEQ multiplex PCR; TCRdb lists only in-frame clones, some missing. The sample shows 180,000 or so clones, 65% to 80% of them seen only once. Sequencing was performed on peripheral blood. The receptors originated from a man aged 50-59 years who had recovered from COVID-19.

The rearrangement links TRBV29-1 to TRBJ1-4; 8 nucleotides line up with TRBD1. J lost 3 bases, V lost 6 bases, and 9 bases had no gene match. The germline V gene has CDR1 SQVTM and CDR2 ANQGSEA. This CDR3 comprises 15 residues. The CDR3 sequence is CSVLWRDRPNEKLFF. The CDR3 bases are TGCAGCGTCCTGTGGCGGGACAGGCCTAATGAAAAACTGTTTTTT.

The chain's CDR3 is CASSQGQGINYGYTF. The DNA of the CDR3 is TGTGCCAGCTCACAAGGACAGGGCATTAACTATGGCTACACCTTC. The rearrangement joins TRBV18 to TRBJ1-2; TRBD1 matches at 8 bases. The length of the CDR3 is 15 residues. The ends lost 4 bases at V and 1 base at J; junction bases unmatched: 5. Germline CDR1 and CDR2: KGHSH and LQKENI.

This chain links TRBV6-5 with TRBJ1-1; D gene ambiguous. The CDR3 sequence is 13 residues long. V was trimmed by 6 bases and J by 8 bases, leaving 16 bases between them. The V gene's germline CDR1 is MNHEY and CDR2 SVGAGI. For the CDR3, the DNA is TGTGCCAGCAGGACTTCGGCCGCAACCGAAGCTTTCTTT. This encodes CASRTSAATEAFF.

The CDR3 nucleotides read TGCGCCAGCAGCCCCGGACTAGCGGGTAGAGAGACCCAGTACTTC. Translated: CASSPGLAGRETQYF. The chain carries TRBV4-3 and TRBJ2-5; TRBD2 matches at 11 bases. The CDR3 extends over 15 amino acids. Germline loops: CDR1 LGHNA, CDR2 YSLEER. The V gene end was trimmed by 4 bases and the J gene end by 4 bases; junction bases not matched to a gene: 5.

The genes are TRBV5-6 and TRBJ2-6, with D possibly TRBD2 on 5 matching bases. There are 15 residues in the CDR3. V lost 0 bases and J lost 4, with 8 bases in between. Germline CDR1 is SGHDT and CDR2 is YYEEEE. The DNA of the CDR3 is TGTGCCAGCAGCTTGGTTGGACTCGGGGCCAACGTCCTGACTTTC. It is translated as CASSLVGLGANVLTF.

The chain carries TRBV3-1 (or the pseudogene TRBV3-2) and TRBJ2-2, with a possible D match to TRBD2 (5 bases). The CDR3 is 15 residues long. The V and J ends lost 4 bases and 4 bases respectively, with 13 bases between them. From germline, CDR1 is LGHDT and CDR2 YNNKEL (reference sequence). The chain's CDR3 is CASSPQWAGTGELFF. As DNA, the CDR3 is TGTGCCAGCAGCCCCCAGTGGGCGGGCACCGGGGAGCTGTTTTTT.

The chain is built from TRBV5-8 and TRBJ2-2, with 9 bases lining up with TRBD1. Germline V CDR1 and CDR2: SGHTS, YDEGEE. The junction had 5 bases not matched to a gene; V was cut back by 1 base and J by 4 bases. The CDR3 runs 16 residues. CDR3 residues: CASSLPGQGFTGELFF. DNA of the CDR3: TGTGCCAGCAGCTTGCCAGGACAGGGGTTCACCGGGGAGCTGTTTTTT.

The genes are TRBV15 and TRBJ2-5; D possibly corresponds to TRBD2 (6 bases). The V gene lost 3 bases and the J gene lost 5 bases, with 13 bases spanning the gap. CDR3 size: 14 residues. The germline gives CDR1 LNHNV, CDR2 YYDKDF (reference sequence). CDR3 in DNA: TGTGCCACCAGCAGTACCGGGAGTCCGGAGACCCAGTACTTC. Translating gives CATSSTGSPETQYF.

This chain uses TRBV28 with TRBJ2-2; 8 bases map to TRBD1. This CDR3 spans 16 amino acids. Germline V gives CDR1 MDHEN, CDR2 SYDVKM. V trimming: 3 bases; J trimming: 10 bases; junction bases outside the gene matches: 13. CDR3 in amino acids: CASSFLKTGQGVELFF. The CDR3 DNA reads as TGTGCCAGCAGTTTCCTGAAAACTGGACAGGGCGTGGAGCTGTTTTTT.

This chain links TRBV4-2 with TRBJ1-1; 10 bases match TRBD1. V was pared by 7 bases and J by 3 bases, with 2 bases of the junction left unmatched. Germline V CDR1 and CDR2: LGHNA, YNFKEQ. The CDR3 contains 13 residues. The CDR3 is CASTDRGHTEAFF. In DNA, the CDR3 is TGTGCCAGCACCGACAGGGGGCACACTGAAGCTTTCTTT.

The CDR3 loop reads CSVAGTAYNEQFF. CDR3 sequence (DNA): TGCAGCGTGGCCGGGACAGCCTACAATGAGCAGTTCTTC. V usage is TRBV29-1 and J usage is TRBJ2-1; 7 nucleotides line up with TRBD1. The CDR3 has 13 residues. The germline V gene has CDR1 SQVTM and CDR2 ANQGSEA. With 6 bases clipped from V and 2 bases from J, the junction kept 4 bases outside the gene matches.

This clone appeared once. V and J are TRBV4-3 and TRBJ2-7; no clear D. The CDR3 is 16 residues long. V gave up 0 bases and J gave up 0 bases, with 12 bases separating them. Germline-derived CDR1 and CDR2 are LGHNA and YSLEER. Here the CDR3 reads CASSQDRTPSSYEQYF. In DNA form, the CDR3 reads TGCGCCAGCAGCCAAGATAGAACTCCGAGCTCCTACGAGCAGTACTTC.

The J gene is TRBJ2-1, the V gene TRBV6-2 or TRBV6-3, with 14 nucleotides matching TRBD2. V was clipped by 2 bases and J by 6 bases; unmatched bases: 3. The CDR3 has 16 residues. Germline V lookup: CDR1 MNHEY, CDR2 SVGEGT. The CDR3 loop reads CASSYGGTSGSNEQFF. The CDR3 region has the DNA TGTGCCAGCAGTTACGGAGGGACTAGCGGGAGCAATGAGCAGTTCTTC.